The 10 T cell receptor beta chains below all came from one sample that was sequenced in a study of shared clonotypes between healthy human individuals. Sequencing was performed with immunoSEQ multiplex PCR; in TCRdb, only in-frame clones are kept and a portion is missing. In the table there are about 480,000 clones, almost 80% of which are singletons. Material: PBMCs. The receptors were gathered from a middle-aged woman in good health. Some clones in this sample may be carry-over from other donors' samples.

DNA for the CDR3: TGTGCCAGCAGTTTATCGGGGGGGGCTCGGTACTATGGCTACACCTTC. It specifies CASSLSGGARYYGYTF. The genes are TRBV27 and TRBJ1-2; a possible D gene is TRBD1 (6 bases). V was shortened by 0 bases and J by 3 bases, with 14 bases between the two germline ends. CDR3 length equals 16 residues. CDR1 is MNHEY, CDR2 SMNVEV, per germline (reference sequence).

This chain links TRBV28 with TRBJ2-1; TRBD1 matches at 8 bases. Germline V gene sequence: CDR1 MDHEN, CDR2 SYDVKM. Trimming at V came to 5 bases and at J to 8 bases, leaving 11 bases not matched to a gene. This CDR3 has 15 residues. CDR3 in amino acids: CASSPGQEVFDEQFF. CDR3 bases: TGTGCCAGCAGTCCGGGACAGGAGGTCTTCGATGAGCAGTTCTTC.

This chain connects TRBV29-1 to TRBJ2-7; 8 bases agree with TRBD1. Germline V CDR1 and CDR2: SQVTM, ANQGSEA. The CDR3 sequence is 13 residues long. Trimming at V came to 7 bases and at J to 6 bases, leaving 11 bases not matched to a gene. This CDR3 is CSALEGQGAEQYF. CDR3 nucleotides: TGCAGCGCCCTCGAAGGACAGGGCGCCGAGCAGTACTTC.

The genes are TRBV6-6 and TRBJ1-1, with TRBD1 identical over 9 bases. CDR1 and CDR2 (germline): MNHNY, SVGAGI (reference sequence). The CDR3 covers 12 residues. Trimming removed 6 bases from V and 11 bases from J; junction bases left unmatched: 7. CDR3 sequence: CASSEYRGLAFF. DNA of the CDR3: TGTGCCAGCAGCGAGTACAGGGGGCTGGCTTTCTTT.

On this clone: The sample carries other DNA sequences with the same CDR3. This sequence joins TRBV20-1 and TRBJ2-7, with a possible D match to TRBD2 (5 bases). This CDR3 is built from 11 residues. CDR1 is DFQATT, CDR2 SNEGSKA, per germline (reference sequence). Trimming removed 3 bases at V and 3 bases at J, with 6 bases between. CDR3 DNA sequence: TGCAGTGCTAGGAGGGACTACGAGCAGTACTTC. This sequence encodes CSARRDYEQYF.

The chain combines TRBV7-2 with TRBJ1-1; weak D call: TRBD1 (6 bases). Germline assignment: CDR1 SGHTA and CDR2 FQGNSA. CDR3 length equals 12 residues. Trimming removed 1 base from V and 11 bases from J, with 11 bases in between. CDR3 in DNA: TGTGCCAGCAGCTTAGTTCAGGGGTTGGCTTTCTTT. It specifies CASSLVQGLAFF.

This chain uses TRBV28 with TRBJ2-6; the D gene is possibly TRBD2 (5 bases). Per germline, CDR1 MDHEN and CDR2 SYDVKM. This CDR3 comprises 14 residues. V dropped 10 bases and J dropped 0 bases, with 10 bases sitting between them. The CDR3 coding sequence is TGTGCCACCGGGGAGATCTCTGGGGCCAACGTCCTGACTTTC. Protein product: CATGEISGANVLTF.

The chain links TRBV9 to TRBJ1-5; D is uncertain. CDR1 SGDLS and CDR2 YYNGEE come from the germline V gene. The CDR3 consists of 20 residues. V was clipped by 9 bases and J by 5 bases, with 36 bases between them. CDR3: CAIFLRIPQESLVVDQPQHF. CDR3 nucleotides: TGTGCCATCTTCCTACGTATCCCTCAGGAGTCTTTGGTGGTGGATCAGCCCCAGCATTTT.

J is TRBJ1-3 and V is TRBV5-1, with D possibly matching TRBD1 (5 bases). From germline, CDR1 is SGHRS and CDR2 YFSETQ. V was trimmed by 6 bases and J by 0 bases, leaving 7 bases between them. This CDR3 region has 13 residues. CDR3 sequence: CASTDSSGNTIYF. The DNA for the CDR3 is TGCGCCAGCACCGACAGCTCTGGAAACACCATATATTTT.

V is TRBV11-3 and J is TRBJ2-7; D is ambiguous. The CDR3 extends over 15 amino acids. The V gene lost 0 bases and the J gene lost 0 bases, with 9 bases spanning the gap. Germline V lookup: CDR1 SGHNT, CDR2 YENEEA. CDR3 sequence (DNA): TGTGCCAGCAGCTTAGAACTATCTAGCTCCTACGAGCAGTACTTC. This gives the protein CASSLELSSSYEQYF. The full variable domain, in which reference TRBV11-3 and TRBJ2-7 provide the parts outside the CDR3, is EAGVVQSPRYKIIEKKQPVAFWCNPISGHNTLYWYLQNLGQGPELLIRYENEEAVDDSQLPKDRFSAERLKGVDSTLKIQPAELGDSAVYLCASSLELSSSYEQYFGPGTRLTVT.